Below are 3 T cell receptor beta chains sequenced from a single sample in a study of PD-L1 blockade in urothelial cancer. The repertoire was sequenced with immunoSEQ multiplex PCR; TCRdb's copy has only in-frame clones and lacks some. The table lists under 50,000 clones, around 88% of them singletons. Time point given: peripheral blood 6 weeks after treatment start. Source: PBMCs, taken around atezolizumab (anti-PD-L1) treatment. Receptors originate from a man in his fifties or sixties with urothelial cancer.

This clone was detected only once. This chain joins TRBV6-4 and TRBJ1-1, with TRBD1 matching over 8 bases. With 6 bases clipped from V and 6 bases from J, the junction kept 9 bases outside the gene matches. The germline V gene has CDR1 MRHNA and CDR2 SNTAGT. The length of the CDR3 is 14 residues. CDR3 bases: TGTGCCAGCAGGCCAAACAGGGGGATCGCTGAAGCTTTCTTT. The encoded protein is CASRPNRGIAEAFF.

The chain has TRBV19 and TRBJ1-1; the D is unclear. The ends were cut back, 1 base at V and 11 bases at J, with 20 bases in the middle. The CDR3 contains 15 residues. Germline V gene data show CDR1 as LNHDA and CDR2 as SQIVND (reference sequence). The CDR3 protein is CASSIAAGRTNAAFF. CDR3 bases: TGTGCCAGTAGTATAGCCGCGGGGAGGACCAACGCGGCTTTCTTT.

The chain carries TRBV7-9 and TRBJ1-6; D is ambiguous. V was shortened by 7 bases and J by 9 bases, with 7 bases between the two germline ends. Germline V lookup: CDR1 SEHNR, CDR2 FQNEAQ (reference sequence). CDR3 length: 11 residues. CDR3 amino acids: CASTPGSPLHF. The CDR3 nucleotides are TGTGCCAGCACCCCAGGTTCACCCCTCCACTTT.